The present entry profiles one T cell receptor beta chain with its context. This sample stems from a study of beta chain features in type 1 diabetes. Isolated RNA was reverse transcribed in full, so expressed TCRB transcripts were sequenced. Profiled with immunoSEQ multiplex PCR; TCRdb holds only in-frame clones, not every one. The sample comprises under 50,000 clones, roughly 56% of which are singletons, and over 2% rests with the top ten. The TCR originated in a woman aged 18-30 years in good health. The sequenced sample was Tregs from blood.

For the CDR3, the DNA is TGTGCCAGCAGCTCCCCCCCGAGCGGGAGGAGTACAGATACGCAGTATTTT. This sequence encodes CASSSPPSGRSTDTQYF. The chain combines TRBV7-2 with TRBJ2-3; TRBD2 agrees at 9 bases. The CDR3 runs 17 residues. Germline assignment: CDR1 SGHTA and CDR2 FQGNSA. Trimming removed 4 bases from V and 3 bases from J; junction bases left unmatched: 11.